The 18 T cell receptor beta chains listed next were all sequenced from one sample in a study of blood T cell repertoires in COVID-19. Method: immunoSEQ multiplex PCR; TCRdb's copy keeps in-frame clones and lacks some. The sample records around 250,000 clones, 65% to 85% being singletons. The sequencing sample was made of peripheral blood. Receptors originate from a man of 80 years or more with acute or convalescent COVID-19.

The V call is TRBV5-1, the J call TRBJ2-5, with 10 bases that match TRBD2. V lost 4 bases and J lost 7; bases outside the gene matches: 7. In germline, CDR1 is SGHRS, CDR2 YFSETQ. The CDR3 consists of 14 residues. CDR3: CASSAAGGLRTQYF. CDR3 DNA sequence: TGCGCCAGCAGCGCAGCGGGGGGGCTCAGGACCCAGTACTTC.

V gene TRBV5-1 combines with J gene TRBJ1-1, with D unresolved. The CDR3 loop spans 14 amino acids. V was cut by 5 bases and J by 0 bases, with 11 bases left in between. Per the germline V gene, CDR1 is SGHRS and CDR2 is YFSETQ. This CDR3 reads CASSHGLLNTEAFF. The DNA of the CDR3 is TGCGCCAGCAGTCATGGACTGTTGAACACTGAAGCTTTCTTT. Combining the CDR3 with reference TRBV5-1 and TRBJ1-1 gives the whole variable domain KAGVTQTPRYLIKTRGQQVTLSCSPISGHRSVSWYQQTPGQGLQFLFEYFSETQRNKGNFPGRFSGRQFSNSRSEMNVSTLELGDSALYLCASSHGLLNTEAFFGQGTRLTVV.

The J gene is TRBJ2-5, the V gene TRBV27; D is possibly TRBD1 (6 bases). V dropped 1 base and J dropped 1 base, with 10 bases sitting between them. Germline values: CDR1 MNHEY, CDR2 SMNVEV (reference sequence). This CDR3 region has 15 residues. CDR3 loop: CASSLFRGTQETQYF. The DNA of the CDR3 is TGTGCCAGCAGTTTATTCAGGGGAACCCAAGAGACCCAGTACTTC.

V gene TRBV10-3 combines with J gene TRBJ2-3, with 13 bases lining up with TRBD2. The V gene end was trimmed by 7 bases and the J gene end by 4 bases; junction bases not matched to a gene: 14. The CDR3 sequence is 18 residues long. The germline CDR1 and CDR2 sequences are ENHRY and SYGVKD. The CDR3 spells CAINSPGLAGVGPDTQYF. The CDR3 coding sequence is TGTGCCATCAATTCCCCAGGACTAGCGGGAGTCGGTCCAGATACGCAGTATTTT.

CDR3 sequence (DNA): TGCGCCAGCAGCTTGGAGGTCACCCAGGTCTACGAGCAGTACTTC. Encoded protein: CASSLEVTQVYEQYF. The gene calls are TRBV5-1 and TRBJ2-7, with unresolved D. V lost 0 bases and J lost 3, with 13 bases in between. The CDR3 sequence is 15 residues long. Per the germline V gene, CDR1 is SGHRS and CDR2 is YFSETQ.

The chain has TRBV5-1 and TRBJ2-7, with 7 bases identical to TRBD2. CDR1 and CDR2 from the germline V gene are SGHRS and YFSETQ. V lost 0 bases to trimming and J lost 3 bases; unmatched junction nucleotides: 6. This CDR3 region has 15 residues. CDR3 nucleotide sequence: TGCGCCAGCAGCTTGGTCGGGACTACTAACTACGAGCAGTACTTC. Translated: CASSLVGTTNYEQYF.

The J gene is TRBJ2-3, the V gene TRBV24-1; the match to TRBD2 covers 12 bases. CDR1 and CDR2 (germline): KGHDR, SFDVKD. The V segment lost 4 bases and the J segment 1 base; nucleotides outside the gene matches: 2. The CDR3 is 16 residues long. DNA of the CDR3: TGTGCCACCAGTGAGTCTAGCGGGAGGGGCACAGATACGCAGTATTTT. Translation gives CATSESSGRGTDTQYF.

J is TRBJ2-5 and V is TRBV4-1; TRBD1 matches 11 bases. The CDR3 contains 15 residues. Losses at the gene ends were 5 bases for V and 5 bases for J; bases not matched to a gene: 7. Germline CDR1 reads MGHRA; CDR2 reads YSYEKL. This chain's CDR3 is CASSKGQGARETQYF. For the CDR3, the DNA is TGCGCCAGCAGCAAAGGACAGGGGGCCCGGGAGACCCAGTACTTC.

As DNA, the CDR3 is TGTGCCAGCAGCCCTCCGGGTCAGGGGTTTCGCTATGGCTACACCTTC. It is translated as CASSPPGQGFRYGYTF. V gene TRBV3-1 (or the pseudogene TRBV3-2) combines with J gene TRBJ1-2, with D maybe TRBD1 (6 bases). Germline V lookup: CDR1 LGHDT, CDR2 YNNKEL (reference sequence). The ends were cut back, 4 bases at V and 4 bases at J, with 19 bases in the middle. The CDR3 sequence is 16 residues long.

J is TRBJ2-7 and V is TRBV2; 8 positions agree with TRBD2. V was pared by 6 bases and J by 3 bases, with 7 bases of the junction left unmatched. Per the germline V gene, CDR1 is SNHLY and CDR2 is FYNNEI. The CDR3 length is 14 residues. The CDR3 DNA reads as TGTGCCAGCAGCTCGGGACTAGGGCTCTACGAGCAGTACTTC. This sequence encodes CASSSGLGLYEQYF.

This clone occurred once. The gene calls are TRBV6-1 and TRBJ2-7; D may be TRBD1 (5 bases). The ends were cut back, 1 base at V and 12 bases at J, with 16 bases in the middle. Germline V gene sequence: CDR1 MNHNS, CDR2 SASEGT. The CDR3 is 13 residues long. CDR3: CASSEGGQEDRYF. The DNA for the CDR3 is TGTGCCAGCAGTGAAGGGGGCCAGGAAGATCGGTACTTC.

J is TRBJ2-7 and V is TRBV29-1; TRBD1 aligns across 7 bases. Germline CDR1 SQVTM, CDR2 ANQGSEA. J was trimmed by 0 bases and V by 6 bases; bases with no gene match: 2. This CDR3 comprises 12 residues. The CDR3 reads CSVRDSSYEQYF. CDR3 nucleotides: TGCAGCGTCCGGGACAGCTCCTACGAGCAGTACTTC.

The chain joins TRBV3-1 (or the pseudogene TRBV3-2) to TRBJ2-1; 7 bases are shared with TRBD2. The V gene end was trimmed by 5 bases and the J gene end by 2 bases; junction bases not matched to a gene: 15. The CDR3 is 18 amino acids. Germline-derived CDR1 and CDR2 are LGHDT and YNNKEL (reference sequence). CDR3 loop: CASSAFDGGSLAYNEQFF. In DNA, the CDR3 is TGTGCCAGCAGCGCCTTCGACGGCGGGAGTTTGGCCTACAATGAGCAGTTCTTC.

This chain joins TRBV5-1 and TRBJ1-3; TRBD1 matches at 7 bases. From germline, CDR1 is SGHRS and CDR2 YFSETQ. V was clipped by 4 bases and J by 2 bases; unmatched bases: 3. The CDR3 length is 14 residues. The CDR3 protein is CASSNGQAGNTIYF. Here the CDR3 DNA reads TGCGCCAGCAGCAACGGACAGGCTGGAAACACCATATATTTT.

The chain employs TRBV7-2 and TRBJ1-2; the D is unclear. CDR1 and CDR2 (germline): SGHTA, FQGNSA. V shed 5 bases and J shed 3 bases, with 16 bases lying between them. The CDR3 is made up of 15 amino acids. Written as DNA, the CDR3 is TGTGCCAGCAGCATACCAGGTCAACTAGACTATGGCTACACCTTC. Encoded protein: CASSIPGQLDYGYTF.

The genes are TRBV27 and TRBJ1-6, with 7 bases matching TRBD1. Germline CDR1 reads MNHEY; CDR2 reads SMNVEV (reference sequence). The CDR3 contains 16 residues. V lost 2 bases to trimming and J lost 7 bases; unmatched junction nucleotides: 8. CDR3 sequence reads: CASSLRPGQPNSPLHF. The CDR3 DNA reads TGTGCCAGCAGTTTAAGGCCGGGACAGCCCAATTCACCCCTCCACTTT.

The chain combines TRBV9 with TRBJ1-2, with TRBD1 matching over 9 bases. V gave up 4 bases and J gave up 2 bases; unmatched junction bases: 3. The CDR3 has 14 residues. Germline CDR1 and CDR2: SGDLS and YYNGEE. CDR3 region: CASSRDRENYGYTF. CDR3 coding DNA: TGTGCCAGCAGCCGGGACAGGGAGAACTATGGCTACACCTTC.

CDR3 DNA: TGCGCCAGCAGCCTCGCAGGGCTAGTGTCCAACAATGAGCAGTTCTTC. Protein: CASSLAGLVSNNEQFF. V gene TRBV4-1 combines with J gene TRBJ2-1; tentatively, D is TRBD1 (5 bases). Germline CDR1 is MGHRA and CDR2 is YSYEKL. V was pared by 4 bases and J by 5 bases, with 18 bases between. The CDR3 extends over 16 amino acids.